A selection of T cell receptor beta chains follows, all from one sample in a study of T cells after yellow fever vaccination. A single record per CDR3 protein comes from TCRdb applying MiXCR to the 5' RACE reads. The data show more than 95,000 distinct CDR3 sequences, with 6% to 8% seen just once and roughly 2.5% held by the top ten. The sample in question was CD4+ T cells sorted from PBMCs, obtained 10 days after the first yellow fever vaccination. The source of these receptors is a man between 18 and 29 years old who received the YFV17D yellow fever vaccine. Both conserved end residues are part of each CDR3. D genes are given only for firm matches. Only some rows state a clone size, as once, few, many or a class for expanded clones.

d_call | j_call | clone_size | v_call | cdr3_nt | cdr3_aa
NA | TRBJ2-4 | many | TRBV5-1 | TGCGCCAGCAGCTTCAGCCTAGCCAAAAACATTCAGTACTTC | CASSFSLAKNIQYF
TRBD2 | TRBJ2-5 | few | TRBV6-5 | TGTGCCAGCAGTTACTCCCGGCGCGGGGGGGCGAGGGAGACCCAGTACTTC | CASSYSRRGGARETQYF
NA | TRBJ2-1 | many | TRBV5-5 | TGTGCCAGCAGCTGGGTCGGGAAAGACAATGAGCAGTTCTTC | CASSWVGKDNEQFF
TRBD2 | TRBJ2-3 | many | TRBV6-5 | TGTGCCAGCAGTTACGGACTCGGGGGGGCTGAGGCAGATACGCAGTATTTT | CASSYGLGGAEADTQYF
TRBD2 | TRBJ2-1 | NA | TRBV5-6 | TGTGCCAGCGGGGGGGCTAGCGGGGACGGCTACAATGAGCAGTTCTTC | CASGGASGDGYNEQFF
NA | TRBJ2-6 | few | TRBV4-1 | TGCGCCAGCAGCCAAGATAGCGGCGCTGGGGCCAACGTCCTGACTTTC | CASSQDSGAGANVLTF
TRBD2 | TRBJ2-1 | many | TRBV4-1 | TGCGCCAGCAGCCACCAGAATCTAGCGGGGGGGCCGGGTGAGCAGTTCTTC | CASSHQNLAGGPGEQFF
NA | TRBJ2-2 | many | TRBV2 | TGTGCCAGCAGTCCAGAGGGGGGCCTGAACACCGGGGAGCTGTTTTTT | CASSPEGGLNTGELFF
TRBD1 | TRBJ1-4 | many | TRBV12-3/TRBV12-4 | TGTGCCAGCAGTTTATCCGACAGGGGTGGAAAACTGTTTTTT | CASSLSDRGGKLFF
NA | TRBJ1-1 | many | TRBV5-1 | TGCGCCAGTTCCCCCCAGGGGAACACTGAAGCTTTCTTT | CASSPQGNTEAFF
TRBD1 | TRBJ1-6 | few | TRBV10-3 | TGTGCCATCAGACAGGGGCGAGATAATTCACCCCTCCACTTT | CAIRQGRDNSPLHF
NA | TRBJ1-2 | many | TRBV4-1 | TGCGCCAGCAGCCACCGGGACTATGGCTACACCTTC | CASSHRDYGYTF
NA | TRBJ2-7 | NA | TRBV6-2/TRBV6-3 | TGTGCCACCCGGCCAGTGGGGGACCGACGTTTCTACGAGCAGTACTTC | CATRPVGDRRFYEQYF
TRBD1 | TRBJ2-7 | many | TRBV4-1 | TGCGCCAGCAGCCTCTTGGGACAGGGGAACGAGCAGTACTTC | CASSLLGQGNEQYF
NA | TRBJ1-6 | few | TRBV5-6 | TGTGCCAGCAGCCCCGGACTCGTCGGCACCCCCCTCCACTTT | CASSPGLVGTPLHF
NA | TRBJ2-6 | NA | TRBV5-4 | TGTGCCAGCAGCTTTTTCTTAAGTTCTGGGGCCAACGTCCTGACTTTC | CASSFFLSSGANVLTF
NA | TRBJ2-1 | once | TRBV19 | TGTGCCAGAAGTATGGGTCAGGGCGCTGAGCAGTTCTTC | CARSMGQGAEQFF
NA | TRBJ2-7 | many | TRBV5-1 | TGCGCCAGCAGCCCCGTCAACGCCTTGGGCGAGCAGTACTTC | CASSPVNALGEQYF
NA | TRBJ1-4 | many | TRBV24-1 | TGTGCCACCAGTGATACGCGAAAACTGTTTTTT | CATSDTRKLFF
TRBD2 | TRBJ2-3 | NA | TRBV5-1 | TGCGCCAGCAGCTTGTTTACGCTAGCGGAGAGCACAGATACGCAGTATTTT | CASSLFTLAESTDTQYF
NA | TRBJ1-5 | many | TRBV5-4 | TGTGCCAGCAGCTTGGCGGGCAGTAGAGATCAGCCCCAGCATTTT | CASSLAGSRDQPQHF
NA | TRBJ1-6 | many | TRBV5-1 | TGCGCCAGCACATCCGGGGAGGACCATTCACCCCTCCACTTT | CASTSGEDHSPLHF